This TCR beta chain originates from a study of blood T cell repertoires in COVID-19. Between the trimmed V and J ends, which lost 10 bases and 1 base, there was a span of 11 bases. The CDR3 consists of 13 residues. Per germline, CDR1 LNHDA and CDR2 SQIVND (reference sequence). Repertoires were generated with immunoSEQ multiplex PCR, while TCRdb's copy carries only in-frame clones and drops some. The sample lists under 250,000 clones; 80% to 90% were seen once. The chain recombines TRBV19 with TRBJ1-5; no reliable D call. This TCR was sampled from a woman in her 30s with acute COVID-19. Sample: PBMCs or T cells enriched from blood (not recorded which). DNA of the CDR3: TGTGCCACCGCCACGCAGAGCAATCAGCCCCAGCATTTT. Protein: CATATQSNQPQHF.